These T cell receptor beta chains were read from a single sample in a study of Ad26.COV2.S vaccination and SARS-CoV-2 variants. Generated by immunoSEQ multiplex PCR, the TCRdb table keeps only in-frame clones and is missing some. The data show some 340,000 clones, with just under 85% seen just once and 2% to 2.5% held by the top ten. Specimen: peripheral blood, collected in a trial of Ad26.COV2.S vaccine versus placebo. Receptor source: a person between 18 and 59 years old who received the Ad26.COV2.S COVID-19 vaccine or a placebo. Each CDR3 is given with its conserved first and last residue. D genes are given only for firm matches. Clone size is stated in some rows and not others, as once, few, many or a class when expanded.

TRBD1	.	TRBV12-3/TRBV12-4	TRBJ2-7	TGTGCCAGCCTCGGGACAGGGGACTACGAGCAGTACTTC	CASLGTGDYEQYF
TRBD1	.	TRBV30	TRBJ1-2	TGTGCCTGGAGTGAGGGACAGGGGGCCTTTGGCTACACCTTC	CAWSEGQGAFGYTF
TRBD1	.	TRBV11-1	TRBJ2-1	TGTGCCAGCAGCTTGACAGGGGTGAAGTACAATGAGCAGTTCTTC	CASSLTGVKYNEQFF
.	.	TRBV5-6	TRBJ1-6	TGTGCCAGCAGCTTTGACAGCATTAATTCACCCCTCCACTTT	CASSFDSINSPLHF
.	.	TRBV9	TRBJ1-2	TGTGCCAGCAGCGTAGGTGGCAGGTCGGGAGGCTACACCTTC	CASSVGGRSGGYTF
TRBD2	.	TRBV7-8	TRBJ2-7	TGTGCCAGCAGTTCGACTAGCGGGTTCTACTACGAGCAGTACTTC	CASSSTSGFYYEQYF
TRBD2	.	TRBV3-1/TRBV3-2	TRBJ2-1	TGTGCCAGCAGCCAAGAAAGCGGGGGCCTTTACTCCTACAATGAGCAGTTCTTC	CASSQESGGLYSYNEQFF
.	.	TRBV9	TRBJ2-7	TGTGCCAGCAGTCGATTCGAGTACGAGCAGTACTTC	CASSRFEYEQYF
.	.	TRBV27	TRBJ1-6	TGTGCCAGCAGTTTATACGCCGGAAGAGGCCATTCACCCCTCCACTTT	CASSLYAGRGHSPLHF
TRBD2	.	TRBV2	TRBJ2-1	TGTGCCAGCAGTCGGACTAGCGGGGGGGCCGTGGAGCAGTTCTTC	CASSRTSGGAVEQFF
.	.	TRBV21-1	TRBJ2-3	TGTGCCAGCAGCAAAACCTCGTTGATGACTAGCACAGATACGCAGTATTTT	CASSKTSLMTSTDTQYF
.	.	TRBV6-6	TRBJ2-5	TGTGCCAGCAGTTACCCAGGGCAGGAGACCCAGTACTTC	CASSYPGQETQYF
.	.	TRBV7-3	TRBJ2-3	TGTGCCAGCAGCTTAACAGGATTGGCGAACACAGATACGCAGTATTTT	CASSLTGLANTDTQYF
.	.	TRBV9	TRBJ1-1	TGTGCCAGCAGCGTAGGGGATCAGGGCCTGAACACTGAAGCTTTCTTT	CASSVGDQGLNTEAFF
.	.	TRBV4-1	TRBJ1-3	TGCGCCAGCAGCCGAGGGTGGGCCAGTAGCTCTGGAAACACCATATATTTT	CASSRGWASSSGNTIYF
.	.	TRBV6-1	TRBJ1-2	TGTGCCAGCAGTGAAGGAAGGGCATACCCTTCTAACTATGGCTACACCTTC	CASSEGRAYPSNYGYTF
TRBD2	once	TRBV7-2	TRBJ2-7	TGTGCCAGCAGCTTTTCAGTGTGGCGGGGGGGCTCCTCTTCGTACGAGCAGTACTTC	CASSFSVWRGGSSSYEQYF